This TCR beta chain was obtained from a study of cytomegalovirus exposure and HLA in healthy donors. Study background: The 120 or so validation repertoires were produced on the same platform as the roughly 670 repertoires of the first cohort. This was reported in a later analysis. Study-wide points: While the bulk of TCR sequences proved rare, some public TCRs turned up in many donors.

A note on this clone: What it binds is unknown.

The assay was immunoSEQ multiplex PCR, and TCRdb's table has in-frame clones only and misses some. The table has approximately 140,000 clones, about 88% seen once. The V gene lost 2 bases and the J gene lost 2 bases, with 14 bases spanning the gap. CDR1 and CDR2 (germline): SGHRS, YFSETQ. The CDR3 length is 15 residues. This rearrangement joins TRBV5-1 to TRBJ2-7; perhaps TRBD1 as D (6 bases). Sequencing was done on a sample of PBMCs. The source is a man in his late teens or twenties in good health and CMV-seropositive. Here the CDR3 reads CASSFRQVGAYEQYF. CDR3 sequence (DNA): TGCGCCAGCAGCTTTAGACAGGTCGGGGCCTACGAGCAGTACTTC.